This T cell receptor (beta chain) came from a study of T cell repertoires in cytomegalovirus infection. At the level of the study: TCR beta signatures that were public indicated CMV infection and matching HLA type.

V was pared by 3 bases and J by 2 bases, with 16 bases between. This CDR3 is 16 amino acids long. CDR1 is SGHVS and CDR2 is FQNEAQ in the germline V gene. This clonotype was seen repeatedly, ten times or more. Its antigen is not known. Via MiXCR, TCRdb re-called the reads, giving one row per CDR3 protein. The table includes around 310,000 distinct CDR3 sequences, about 29% detected once. The receptor was isolated from a human donor in good health (CMV status not recorded). Some clones in this sample may be carry-over from other donors' samples. The sample here was cultured PBMCs, taken from culture after CMV antigen stimulation. The rearrangement links TRBV7-8 to TRBJ2-5; maybe TRBD1 (6 bases). CDR3: CASSFQGRLVQETQYF. The CDR3 nucleotides are TGTGCCAGCAGCTTTCAGGGGCGTTTGGTTCAAGAGACCCAGTACTTC.